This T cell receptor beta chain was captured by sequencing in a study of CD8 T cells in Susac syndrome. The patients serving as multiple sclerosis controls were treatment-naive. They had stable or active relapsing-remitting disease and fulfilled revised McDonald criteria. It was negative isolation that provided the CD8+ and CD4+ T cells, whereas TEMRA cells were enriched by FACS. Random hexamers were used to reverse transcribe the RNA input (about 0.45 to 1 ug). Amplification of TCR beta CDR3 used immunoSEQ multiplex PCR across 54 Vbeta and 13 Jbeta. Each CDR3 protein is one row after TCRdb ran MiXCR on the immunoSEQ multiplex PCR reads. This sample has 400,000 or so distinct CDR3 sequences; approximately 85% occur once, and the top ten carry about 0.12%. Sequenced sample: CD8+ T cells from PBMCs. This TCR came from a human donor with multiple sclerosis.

The CDR3 sequence: CASSLTPVLYNEQFF. The CDR3 bases are TGCGCCAGCAGCTTGACCCCAGTACTCTACAATGAGCAGTTCTTC. The V and J genes are TRBV5-1 and TRBJ2-1; D gene ambiguous. The length of the CDR3 is 15 residues. Germline V lookup: CDR1 SGHRS, CDR2 YFSETQ. V was trimmed by 1 base and J by 3 bases, leaving 11 bases between them. Based on the CDR3 plus reference TRBV5-1 and TRBJ2-1, the full variable domain is KAGVTQTPRYLIKTRGQQVTLSCSPISGHRSVSWYQQTPGQGLQFLFEYFSETQRNKGNFPGRFSGRQFSNSRSEMNVSTLELGDSALYLCASSLTPVLYNEQFFGPGTRLTVL.